This T cell receptor beta chain comes out of a study of beta chain features in type 1 diabetes. Study-wide points: Significant though moderate, a shortening of TCRB CDR3s appeared in all four CD4+ subsets of Type 1 diabetes patients. Individuals with type 1 diabetes displayed fewer insertions and more deletions at VDJ junctions.

In regard to this clone: Its matching antigen is unknown.

CD45RO/CCR7/CD25/CD127/CD95/CD27 sorting isolated CD4+ naive, central memory, regulatory and stem cell-like memory cells. cDNA synthesis used the whole RNA isolate, giving expressed TCRB sequences. Produced via immunoSEQ multiplex PCR; TCRdb's table is partial and in-frame only. The top ten hold 0.015% to 0.02% of the sample, which has under 250,000 clones, roughly 14% seen once. Sequenced: naive CD4+ T cells from blood. This receptor was identified in a man aged 25-40 years with type 1 diabetes.

CDR3 region: CASSLTVPRGIQYF. CDR3 sequence (DNA): TGTGCCAGCAGCTTAACGGTGCCAAGAGGCATTCAGTACTTC. The V call is TRBV7-2, the J call TRBJ2-4, with D unresolved. Germline CDR1 reads SGHTA; CDR2 reads FQGNSA. Trimming stripped 2 bases from V and 9 bases from J, with 14 bases between. The CDR3 is 14 amino acids. Full variable domain (missing parts from reference TRBV7-2 and TRBJ2-4): GAGVSQSPSNKVTEKGKDVELRCDPISGHTALYWYRQSLGQGLEFLIYFQGNSAPDKSGLPSDRFSAERTGGSVSTLTIQRTQQEDSAVYLCASSLTVPRGIQYFGAGTRLSVL.